The T cell receptor beta chain under discussion was sequenced for a study of blood T cell repertoires in COVID-19. Germline values: CDR1 SGHTA, CDR2 FQGTGA. The CDR3 length is 15 residues. The V gene lost 5 bases and the J gene lost 3 bases, with 15 bases spanning the gap. Libraries were prepared by immunoSEQ multiplex PCR; TCRdb keeps only in-frame clonotypes and omits some of them. The sample consists of about 250,000 clones, approximately 90% of them appearing once. The sample comprised PBMCs or T cells enriched from blood (not recorded which). The chain joins TRBV7-3 to TRBJ2-3; tentative D call: TRBD2 (6 bases). The TCR was taken from a woman in her 50s who had recovered from COVID-19. The DNA for the CDR3 is TGTGCCAGCAGCCGGAATACCGCGGGGACAGATACGCAGTATTTT. Translating it yields CASSRNTAGTDTQYF.